Following are 18 T cell receptor beta chains from one sample sequenced in a study of cytomegalovirus exposure and HLA in healthy donors. It was with 60 Vbeta and 13 Jbeta primers that the PCR ran. Profiled with immunoSEQ multiplex PCR; TCRdb holds only in-frame clones, not every one. The sample consists of a few hundred thousand clones, about 90% of them appearing once. Sample: PBMCs. These receptors came from a girl aged 2 to 10 in good health and CMV-seronegative.

The chain couples TRBV5-1 to TRBJ1-2, with D hard to call. V dropped 4 bases and J dropped 0 bases, with 10 bases sitting between them. The germline CDR1 and CDR2 sequences are SGHRS and YFSETQ. The CDR3 consists of 14 residues. The CDR3 nucleotides read TGCGCCAGCAGCGTGGACGGAGCTAACTATGGCTACACCTTC. Translating gives CASSVDGANYGYTF.

V usage is TRBV9 and J usage is TRBJ2-2; the D is unclear. The CDR3 runs 12 residues. Germline lookup yields CDR1 SGDLS and CDR2 YYNGEE. Trimming cost V 4 bases and J 4 bases, with 5 bases left between them. DNA of the CDR3: TGTGCCAGCAGCCGGAGCACCGGGGAGCTGTTTTTT. It encodes CASSRSTGELFF.

The gene calls are TRBV23-1 and TRBJ1-2; 9 bases fit TRBD1. TRBV23-1 is reported as an ORF; its role is uncertain. This CDR3 has 14 amino acids. With V trimmed by 6 bases and J by 6 bases, 8 bases remained unmatched. Here the CDR3 DNA reads TGCGCCAGCAGCCGGTCCCGGGACAGGGATGGCTACACCTTC. Amino acid sequence: CASSRSRDRDGYTF.

The chain is built from TRBV5-1 and TRBJ2-3; TRBD2 agrees at 7 bases. The CDR3 covers 16 residues. The V and J ends lost 2 bases and 6 bases, in that order; junction bases with no gene match: 12. In germline, CDR1 is SGHRS, CDR2 YFSETQ. Here the CDR3 DNA reads TGCGCCAGCAGCTTAGTTCGACTAGCCGAGGCGGATACGCAGTATTTT. Amino acid sequence: CASSLVRLAEADTQYF.

The rearrangement links TRBV5-4 to TRBJ1-1, with unresolved D. The CDR3 consists of 13 residues. V lost 5 bases and J 5 bases, leaving 13 bases between the germline ends. From germline, CDR1 is SGHNT and CDR2 YYREEE (reference sequence). Written as DNA, the CDR3 is TGTGCCAGCAGGCTCCCGGGTCTAACTGAAGCTTTCTTT. This encodes CASRLPGLTEAFF.

V usage is TRBV29-1 and J usage is TRBJ1-1; D possibly corresponds to TRBD1 (6 bases). CDR3 length: 10 amino acids. Germline V lookup: CDR1 SQVTM, CDR2 ANQGSEA. The ends were cut back, 6 bases at V and 10 bases at J, with 12 bases in the middle. CDR3 nucleotides: TGCAGCGTGGGGGCCGGGGTAGCTTTCTTT. Translating gives CSVGAGVAFF.

This clone has only a few counts. The V gene is TRBV7-9, the J gene TRBJ1-1, with D unresolved. CDR1 and CDR2 (germline): SEHNR, FQNEAQ (reference sequence). Trimming stripped 2 bases from V and 7 bases from J, with 14 bases between. The CDR3 loop spans 14 amino acids. The CDR3 spells CASSLSSTSGEAFF. CDR3 nucleotides: TGTGCCAGCAGCTTATCTTCGACATCAGGTGAAGCTTTCTTT.

J is TRBJ1-4 and V is TRBV18; TRBD1 matches 8 bases. V lost 6 bases and J lost 3; bases outside the gene matches: 6. This CDR3 is 15 amino acids long. CDR1 and CDR2 from the germline V gene are KGHSH and LQKENI. CDR3 sequence: CASSTGARANEKLFF. The CDR3 DNA reads as TGTGCCAGCTCGACAGGGGCCAGGGCTAATGAAAAACTGTTTTTT.

This chain connects TRBV6-5 to TRBJ1-3, with D possibly matching TRBD1 (6 bases). From germline, CDR1 is MNHEY and CDR2 SVGAGI. The CDR3 is 16 amino acids. V lost 0 bases and J 2 bases, leaving 11 bases between the germline ends. The CDR3 nucleotides read TGTGCCAGCAGTTACTCGACAGGTCTGGCTGGAAACACCATATATTTT. This sequence encodes CASSYSTGLAGNTIYF.

CDR3 nucleotide sequence: TGTGCCAGCAGCCCCGGGACTAGCGGGGGGGCGTACAATGAGCAGTTCTTC. Amino acid sequence: CASSPGTSGGAYNEQFF. V usage is TRBV7-6 and J usage is TRBJ2-1, with 16 bases matching TRBD2. Looked up from germline, CDR1 is SGHVS and CDR2 is FNYEAQ. CDR3 size: 17 residues. The V segment lost 5 bases and the J segment 4 bases; nucleotides outside the gene matches: 5.

The chain combines TRBV14 with TRBJ1-6; D gene uncertain. Trimming stripped 3 bases from V and 0 bases from J, with 18 bases between. The germline CDR1 and CDR2 sequences are SGHDN and FVKESK. This CDR3 has 19 residues. The CDR3 protein is CASSQDPGAPSSYNSPLHF. The CDR3 DNA sequence: TGTGCCAGCAGCCAGGACCCGGGAGCCCCGAGCTCCTATAATTCACCCCTCCACTTT. The full variable domain, in which reference TRBV14 and TRBJ1-6 provide the parts outside the CDR3, is EAGVTQFPSHSVIEKGQTVTLRCDPISGHDNLYWYRRVMGKEIKFLLHFVKESKQDESGMPNNRFLAERTGGTYSTLKVQPAELEDSGVYFCASSQDPGAPSSYNSPLHFGNGTRLTVT.

The chain recombines TRBV5-1 with TRBJ2-1; 9 bases map to TRBD2. The CDR3 has 15 amino acids. Germline CDR1 SGHRS, CDR2 YFSETQ. Germline trimming cut 0 bases from V and 9 bases from J; bases unmatched to any gene: 7. The CDR3 bases are TGCGCCAGCAGCTTGGTCCCTAGCGGGGATGGTGAGCAGTTCTTC. Protein sequence: CASSLVPSGDGEQFF. The full variable domain, rest sourced from reference TRBV5-1 and TRBJ2-1, is KAGVTQTPRYLIKTRGQQVTLSCSPISGHRSVSWYQQTPGQGLQFLFEYFSETQRNKGNFPGRFSGRQFSNSRSEMNVSTLELGDSALYLCASSLVPSGDGEQFFGPGTRLTVL.

The J gene is TRBJ2-3, the V gene TRBV7-6, with 11 bases that match TRBD2. CDR1 is SGHVS and CDR2 is FNYEAQ in the germline V gene. CDR3 length equals 17 residues. The J segment lost 4 bases and the V segment lost 0 bases, leaving 6 bases of the junction unmatched. The CDR3 DNA reads as TGTGCCAGCAGCTTAGCGATTAGCGGGGGGGCCCCAGATACGCAGTATTTT. Protein sequence: CASSLAISGGAPDTQYF. Looking up the rest from reference TRBV7-6 and TRBJ2-3 gives the full variable domain: GAGVSQSPRYKVTKRGQDVALRCDPISGHVSLYWYRQALGQGPEFLTYFNYEAQQDKSGLPNDRFSAERPEGSISTLTIQRTEQRDSAMYRCASSLAISGGAPDTQYFGPGTRLTVL.

The CDR3 DNA sequence: TGCGCCAGCAGCTTGGATGGGGCTGAGGATACGCAGTATTTT. Encoded protein: CASSLDGAEDTQYF. The genes are TRBV5-1 and TRBJ2-3, with a possible D match to TRBD1 (5 bases). Per the germline V gene, CDR1 is SGHRS and CDR2 is YFSETQ. This CDR3 is 14 amino acids long. Trimming took 0 bases from V and 6 from J, leaving 11 bases between them. Looking up the rest from reference TRBV5-1 and TRBJ2-3 gives the full variable domain: KAGVTQTPRYLIKTRGQQVTLSCSPISGHRSVSWYQQTPGQGLQFLFEYFSETQRNKGNFPGRFSGRQFSNSRSEMNVSTLELGDSALYLCASSLDGAEDTQYFGPGTRLTVL.

The CDR3, as DNA: TGTGCCAGCAGCTCACTAGCGTACAATGAGCAGTTCTTC. It is translated as CASSSLAYNEQFF. V usage is TRBV5-6 and J usage is TRBJ2-1, with TRBD2 matching 7 bases. The length of the CDR3 is 13 residues. V dropped 3 bases and J dropped 4; count of bases not matched to a gene: 1. Germline-derived CDR1 and CDR2 are SGHDT and YYEEEE.

The chain is built from TRBV4-1 and TRBJ2-7, with D possibly TRBD2 on 7 matching bases. Trimming took 1 base from V and 6 from J, leaving 16 bases between them. CDR1 and CDR2 (germline): MGHRA, YSYEKL. This CDR3 comprises 15 residues. As DNA, the CDR3 is TGCGCCAGCAGCCAAGGGGAGGGGGGGGTCTTCGAGCAGTACTTC. Translating it yields CASSQGEGGVFEQYF.

Worth noting for this clone: The junction differs from germline at one of its ends, possibly a read error. The chain has TRBV5-5 and TRBJ2-7; D ambiguous. Germline-derived CDR1 and CDR2 are SGHKS and YYEKEE (reference sequence). This CDR3 region has 14 residues. Here the CDR3 reads CVSTEPYNSYEQYF. The CDR3 coding sequence is TGTGTCAGCACGGAGCCGTATAATTCCTACGAGCAGTACTTC.

The chain couples TRBV18 to TRBJ2-5; TRBD1 might be the D (6 bases). V was trimmed by 0 bases and J by 1 base, leaving 12 bases between them. Germline values: CDR1 KGHSH, CDR2 LQKENI. This CDR3 spans 16 amino acids. CDR3 region: CASSPPNRVAQETQYF. The CDR3 bases are TGTGCCAGCTCACCACCGAACAGGGTAGCCCAAGAGACCCAGTACTTC. Filled out from reference TRBV18 and TRBJ2-5, the complete variable domain reads NAGVMQNPRHLVRRRGQEARLRCSPMKGHSHVYWYRQLPEEGLKFMVYLQKENIIDESGMPKERFSAEFPKEGPSILRIQQVVRGDSAAYFCASSPPNRVAQETQYFGPGTRLLVL.